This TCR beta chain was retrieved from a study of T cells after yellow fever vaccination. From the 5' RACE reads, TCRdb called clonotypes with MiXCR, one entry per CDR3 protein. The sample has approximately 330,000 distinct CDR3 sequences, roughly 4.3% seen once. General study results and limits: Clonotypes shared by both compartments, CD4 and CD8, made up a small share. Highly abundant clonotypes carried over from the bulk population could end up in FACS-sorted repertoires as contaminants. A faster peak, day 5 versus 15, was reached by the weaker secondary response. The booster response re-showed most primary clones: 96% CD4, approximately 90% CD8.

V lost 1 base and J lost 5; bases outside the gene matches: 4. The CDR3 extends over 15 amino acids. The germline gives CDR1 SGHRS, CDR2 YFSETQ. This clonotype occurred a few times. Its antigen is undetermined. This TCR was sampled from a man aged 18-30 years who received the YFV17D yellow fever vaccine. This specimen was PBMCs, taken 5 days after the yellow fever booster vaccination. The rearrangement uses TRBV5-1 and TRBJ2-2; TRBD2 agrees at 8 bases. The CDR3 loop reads CASSLLSSGTGELFF. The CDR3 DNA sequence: TGCGCCAGCAGCTTGCTCTCTAGCGGGACCGGGGAGCTGTTTTTT. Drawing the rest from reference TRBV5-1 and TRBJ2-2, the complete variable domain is KAGVTQTPRYLIKTRGQQVTLSCSPISGHRSVSWYQQTPGQGLQFLFEYFSETQRNKGNFPGRFSGRQFSNSRSEMNVSTLELGDSALYLCASSLLSSGTGELFFGEGSRLTVL.